One sample yielded the 24 T cell receptor beta chains listed below, sequenced in a study of shared clonotypes between healthy human individuals. Measured with immunoSEQ multiplex PCR; TCRdb has only the in-frame clones, and not every one. The sample contains approximately 500,000 clones, 90% to 96% of which appear only once. The source material was naive CD4+ T cells sorted from blood. Sample subset: CD45RA+ positively selected. These receptors were taken from a woman between 25 and 40 years old in good health.

A note on this clone: Other DNA sequences in the same sample also yield this CDR3. This rearrangement joins TRBV27 to TRBJ2-7; 9 bases align to TRBD1. CDR3 length: 12 residues. V gave up 6 bases and J gave up 4 bases; unmatched junction bases: 1. Germline V gives CDR1 MNHEY, CDR2 SMNVEV (reference sequence). The CDR3 nucleotides are TGTGCCAGCAGGGACAGGGGATACGAGCAGTACTTC. Translated, it gives CASRDRGYEQYF.

V is TRBV30 and J is TRBJ2-7; TRBD1 matches 7 bases. This CDR3 contains 16 residues. V was pared by 1 base and J by 1 base, with 10 bases of the junction left unmatched. CDR1 is GTSNPN and CDR2 is SVGIG in the germline V gene (reference sequence). CDR3 coding DNA: TGTGCCTGGAGTGACCCGGGACAGAGGATTTCCTACGAGCAGTACTTC. Protein: CAWSDPGQRISYEQYF.

The chain employs TRBV19 and TRBJ1-4; 7 nucleotides line up with TRBD1. The CDR3 is 14 amino acids. The trim removed 4 bases at V and 6 bases at J, leaving 5 bases unmatched. CDR1 is LNHDA, CDR2 SQIVND, per germline (reference sequence). This CDR3 is CASSKGQHDEKLFF. CDR3 bases: TGTGCCAGTAGTAAGGGACAGCACGATGAAAAACTGTTTTTT.

V usage is TRBV5-1 and J usage is TRBJ1-1, with D possibly TRBD1 on 6 matching bases. The CDR3 has 14 residues. V lost 4 bases and J lost 2, with 12 bases in between. Per germline, CDR1 SGHRS and CDR2 YFSETQ. This chain's CDR3 is CASSGGGGNTEAFF. CDR3 bases: TGCGCCAGCAGCGGGGGAGGGGGAAACACTGAAGCTTTCTTT.

The chain links TRBV10-3 to TRBJ2-5; TRBD2 is a possible D gene (5 bases). Trimming pared 6 bases from V and 5 bases from J, leaving 16 bases between. The CDR3 is 14 amino acids. CDR1 is ENHRY, CDR2 SYGVKD, per germline. The CDR3 sequence: CAIRNPQRGETQYF. The CDR3 region has the DNA TGTGCCATCAGGAACCCCCAGCGCGGGGAGACCCAGTACTTC.

This rearrangement joins TRBV5-8 to TRBJ2-3; no reliable D call. Trimming took 3 bases from V and 4 from J, leaving 9 bases between them. This CDR3 is 13 amino acids long. Germline loops: CDR1 SGHTS, CDR2 YDEGEE. The CDR3 DNA sequence: TGTGCCAGCAGCTCTGACGGAGCAGATACGCAGTATTTT. This sequence encodes CASSSDGADTQYF.

The rearrangement joins TRBV7-9 to TRBJ2-5; 11 nucleotides match TRBD1. Germline V gene lookup returns CDR1 SEHNR and CDR2 FQNEAQ (reference sequence). V lost 5 bases and J lost 3; bases outside the gene matches: 8. The CDR3 runs to 16 residues. The CDR3 sequence: CASSRPGTGGKETQYF. The CDR3 bases are TGTGCCAGCAGCCGCCCGGGGACAGGGGGGAAAGAGACCCAGTACTTC.

J is TRBJ2-5 and V is TRBV7-7; D may match TRBD1 or TRBD2 (6 bases each). V was pared by 5 bases and J by 3 bases, with 19 bases between. CDR1 and CDR2 (germline): SSHAT, FNYEAQ (reference sequence). The CDR3 is 16 residues long. The CDR3 loop is CASSDTSTGKEETQYF. The CDR3 DNA sequence: TGTGCCAGCAGCGATACTAGCACAGGGAAGGAAGAGACCCAGTACTTC.

This clone was detected once. V is TRBV7-9 and J is TRBJ2-7, with D uncertain. CDR3 length: 12 amino acids. The ends were cut back, 6 bases at V and 7 bases at J, with 13 bases in the middle. Germline CDR1 reads SEHNR; CDR2 reads FQNEAQ (reference sequence). In nucleotides, the CDR3 is TGTGCCAGCAGTCATGACTGGGGAGAGCAGTACTTC. Translated, it gives CASSHDWGEQYF. The full variable domain, in which reference TRBV7-9 and TRBJ2-7 provide the parts outside the CDR3, is DTGVSQNPRHKITKRGQNVTFRCDPISEHNRLYWYRQTLGQGPEFLTYFQNEAQLEKSRLLSDRFSAERPKGSFSTLEIQRTEQGDSAMYLCASSHDWGEQYFGPGTRLTVT.

The J gene is TRBJ1-4, the V gene TRBV28; 7 positions agree with TRBD1. Trimming at V came to 5 bases and at J to 7 bases, leaving 4 bases not matched to a gene. The CDR3 is made up of 13 amino acids. CDR1 is MDHEN, CDR2 SYDVKM, per germline. CDR3 coding DNA: TGTGCCAGCAGTGAGGGGGCGAGTGAAAAACTGTTTTTT. Translation: CASSEGASEKLFF.

This clone was observed once. The V and J genes are TRBV10-3 and TRBJ1-1, with D unresolved. The CDR3 has 13 residues. V was shortened by 7 bases and J by 1 base, with 10 bases between the two germline ends. CDR1 and CDR2 from the germline V gene are ENHRY and SYGVKD. The CDR3 DNA follows: TGTGCCATCACCATATCCGGGAACACTGAAGCTTTCTTT. It specifies CAITISGNTEAFF.

This chain links TRBV2 with TRBJ2-5; 9 bases agree with TRBD2. Judging by the DNA end, TRBJ2-7 fits better; the J call may be wrong. CDR1 SNHLY and CDR2 FYNNEI come from the germline V gene. There are 15 residues in the CDR3. This chain's CDR3 is CASSEARGGSYEQYF. The CDR3 DNA follows: TGTGCCAGCAGTGAAGCGCGGGGGGGCTCTTACGAGCAGTACTTC.

V and J are TRBV29-1 and TRBJ2-7, with TRBD1 identical over 8 bases. CDR1 and CDR2 from the germline V gene are SQVTM and ANQGSEA. The CDR3 covers 14 residues. V lost 7 bases to trimming and J lost 4 bases; unmatched junction nucleotides: 12. The CDR3 sequence: CSGVGRTGGYEQYF. CDR3 nucleotide sequence: TGCAGCGGTGTAGGAAGAACAGGGGGTTACGAGCAGTACTTC.

The rearrangement links TRBV6-5 to TRBJ2-7, with D tentatively TRBD1 (5 bases). Trimming took off 5 bases at V and 5 bases at J, with 13 bases between the two ends. The germline V gene encodes CDR1 MNHEY and CDR2 SVGAGI. The CDR3 covers 13 residues. CDR3 protein: CASSQQGLNEQYF. The CDR3 DNA reads as TGTGCCAGCAGTCAGCAGGGTCTCAACGAGCAGTACTTC.

A note on this clone: Other nucleotide sequences from this sample produce the same CDR3. V is TRBV27 and J is TRBJ2-2, with TRBD1 as a possible D gene (5 bases). The germline V gene encodes CDR1 MNHEY and CDR2 SMNVEV (reference sequence). This CDR3 comprises 14 residues. Trimming shortened V by 6 bases and J by 1 base, and 9 bases separated the two germline ends. The CDR3 is CASSLTENTGELFF. As DNA, the CDR3 is TGTGCCAGCAGCCTGACAGAGAACACCGGGGAGCTGTTTTTT.

The genes are TRBV7-2 and TRBJ2-5, with TRBD1 matching over 8 bases. Germline CDR1 SGHTA, CDR2 FQGNSA. J gave up 4 bases and V 1 base, and 8 bases lay outside the gene matches. The CDR3 consists of 16 residues. As DNA, the CDR3 is TGTGCCAGCAGCTTAGTTCGTTCAGGGGGCGCAGAGACCCAGTACTTC. It specifies CASSLVRSGGAETQYF.

The chain recombines TRBV28 with TRBJ2-2; possible D gene TRBD1, 6 bases. V was cut by 6 bases and J by 4 bases, with 15 bases left in between. The germline V gene has CDR1 MDHEN and CDR2 SYDVKM. The length of the CDR3 is 15 residues. This CDR3 reads CASSLTGQGTGELFF. CDR3 DNA: TGTGCCAGCAGCCTGACAGGCCAGGGCACCGGGGAGCTGTTTTTT.

The V and J genes are TRBV28 and TRBJ1-5; 8 bases are a match to TRBD1. V lost 1 base, J lost 2 bases, and 7 bases stayed unmatched. The CDR3 has 17 residues. Germline V CDR1 and CDR2: MDHEN, SYDVKM. Here the CDR3 reads CASSLFRQGFGNQPQHF. The DNA of the CDR3 is TGTGCCAGCAGTTTATTCCGACAGGGGTTCGGCAATCAGCCCCAGCATTTT. The full variable domain, completed using reference TRBV28 and TRBJ1-5, is DVKVTQSSRYLVKRTGEKVFLECVQDMDHENMFWYRQDPGLGLRLIYFSYDVKMKEKGDIPEGYSVSREKKERFSLILESASTNQTSMYLCASSLFRQGFGNQPQHFGDGTRLSIL.

J is TRBJ2-2 and V is TRBV6-1; 9 nucleotides match TRBD2. Germline V gives CDR1 MNHNS, CDR2 SASEGT. The CDR3 covers 15 residues. V was pared by 6 bases and J by 4 bases, with 6 bases of the junction left unmatched. CDR3 nucleotide sequence: TGTGCCAGCAGGGGGCTAGCGGGGAGCACCGGGGAGCTGTTTTTT. It encodes CASRGLAGSTGELFF.

V gene TRBV4-2 combines with J gene TRBJ1-1; D remains ambiguous. V was cut by 5 bases and J by 1 base, with 17 bases left in between. The CDR3 sequence is 16 residues long. Germline V lookup: CDR1 LGHNA, CDR2 YNFKEQ. The CDR3 DNA follows: TGTGCCAGCAGCTTGAATAAAATCGGACGGAACACTGAAGCTTTCTTT. Protein sequence: CASSLNKIGRNTEAFF.

This sequence joins TRBV29-1 and TRBJ2-5; 10 bases map to TRBD1. The germline V gene encodes CDR1 SQVTM and CDR2 ANQGSEA. After removal of 7 bases from V and 4 bases from J, the junction contained 6 bases not matched to a gene. The CDR3 has 13 amino acids. In nucleotides, the CDR3 is TGCAGCGGGAGGACAGGGGGGTCAGAGACCCAGTACTTC. As protein: CSGRTGGSETQYF.

The V call is TRBV4-1, the J call TRBJ1-1; possible D gene TRBD1, 5 bases. Trimming shortened V by 1 base and J by 4 bases, and 10 bases separated the two germline ends. The CDR3 sequence is 14 residues long. The germline V gene has CDR1 MGHRA and CDR2 YSYEKL. CDR3: CASSQGQGPTEAFF. The CDR3 DNA reads as TGCGCCAGCAGCCAAGGTCAGGGCCCCACTGAAGCTTTCTTT.

J is TRBJ1-5 and V is TRBV28; the match to TRBD1 covers 7 bases. Germline V CDR1 and CDR2: MDHEN, SYDVKM. The V segment lost 5 bases and the J segment 5 bases; nucleotides outside the gene matches: 9. There are 15 residues in the CDR3. Here the CDR3 DNA reads TGTGCCAGCAGTAAACCAGGGGGGAAGGATCAGCCCCAGCATTTT. Encoded protein: CASSKPGGKDQPQHF.

The gene calls are TRBV6-5 and TRBJ2-5; TRBD2 aligns across 8 bases. The germline V gene encodes CDR1 MNHEY and CDR2 SVGAGI. The CDR3 sequence is 12 residues long. V shed 4 bases and J 14 bases; nucleotides not matched to a gene: 9. Written as DNA, the CDR3 is TGTGCCAGCAGTTCCCCGGGGGGGAGGGCATACTTC. As protein: CASSSPGGRAYF.